This TCR beta chain came from a study of beta chain features in type 1 diabetes. Study-wide results and limits: Comparison showed that naive, central memory and Treg TCRB repertoires appeared more similar among patients than among healthy donors.

For this clone: Its antigen is undetermined.

CD4+ naive, central memory, regulatory and stem cell-like memory subsets were isolated by sorting on CD45RO/CCR7/CD25/CD127/CD95/CD27. What was sequenced were expressed TCRB transcripts, since all of the isolated RNA had been reverse transcribed. The repertoire was sequenced with immunoSEQ multiplex PCR; TCRdb's copy has only in-frame clones and lacks some. The profile shows about 150,000 clones, approximately 12% of them singletons. Germline lookup yields CDR1 KGHSH and CDR2 LQKENI. V lost 6 bases and J lost 9; bases outside the gene matches: 5. There are 12 residues in the CDR3. The chain uses TRBV18 and TRBJ2-1; TRBD2 agrees at 7 bases. The specimen sequenced was central memory CD4+ T cells from blood. This clonotype was obtained from a man aged 18 to 35 in good health. The CDR3 loop is CASSSGRSEQFF. In nucleotides, the CDR3 is TGTGCCAGCTCCTCCGGGAGGAGTGAGCAGTTCTTC.